The 15 T cell receptor beta chains below were found in one sample sequenced in a study of shared clonotypes between healthy human individuals. Profiled with immunoSEQ multiplex PCR; TCRdb holds only in-frame clones, not every one. Altogether 2 million to 2.5 million clones are present, approximately 94% being singletons, with the ten largest covering around 0.13%. Material: naive CD4+ T cells sorted from blood. Sample subset: CD45RA+ positively selected. These receptors were collected from a man between 18 and 35 years old in good health.

The count of this clone is one. This chain links TRBV6-5 with TRBJ1-2; 7 nucleotides match TRBD1. The V and J ends lost 4 bases and 4 bases, in that order; junction bases with no gene match: 9. Germline CDR1 MNHEY, CDR2 SVGAGI. CDR3 length: 15 amino acids. CDR3 nucleotides: TGTGCCAGCAGTTCAGGACAGGTCTTTGGCTATGGCTACACCTTC. Translating gives CASSSGQVFGYGYTF.

V and J are TRBV27 and TRBJ1-5, with no clear D. V lost 5 bases to trimming and J lost 1 base, with 6 bases between them. Germline-derived CDR1 and CDR2 are MNHEY and SMNVEV (reference sequence). CDR3 length: 13 amino acids. The CDR3 protein is CASSPNSNQPQHF. For the CDR3, the DNA is TGTGCCAGCAGTCCCAACAGCAATCAGCCCCAGCATTTT.

This clone was counted a single time. CDR3 sequence reads: CASSYGLASSYEQYF. The CDR3 DNA sequence: TGCGCCAGCAGTTATGGACTAGCGTCTTCCTACGAGCAGTACTTC. J is TRBJ2-7 and V is TRBV10-2; 9 bases align to TRBD2. The CDR3 runs to 15 residues. J lost 1 base, V lost 5 bases, and 6 bases had no gene match. Per germline, CDR1 WSHSY and CDR2 SAAADI.

J is TRBJ1-6 and V is TRBV2; D might be TRBD1 (6 bases). In germline, CDR1 is SNHLY, CDR2 FYNNEI. CDR3 size: 15 residues. V lost 7 bases to trimming and J lost 7 bases, with 17 bases between them. The CDR3 bases are TGTGCCAGCACCGGGACACAAGCCCCAAATTCACCCCTCCACTTT. Its translation: CASTGTQAPNSPLHF.

V and J are TRBV9 and TRBJ1-2; 10 positions agree with TRBD1. This CDR3 has 15 amino acids. CDR1 and CDR2 (germline): SGDLS, YYNGEE. The V segment lost 3 bases and the J segment 7 bases; nucleotides outside the gene matches: 9. CDR3 bases: TGTGCCAGCAGCGCGCGGGACAGGGGTGACTCTGGCTACACCTTC. Residues: CASSARDRGDSGYTF.

This chain links TRBV15 with TRBJ2-3; no definite D call. CDR1 LNHNV and CDR2 YYDKDF come from the germline V gene (reference sequence). V was cut by 3 bases and J by 0 bases, with 10 bases left in between. This CDR3 has 15 residues. The CDR3 DNA follows: TGTGCCACCAGCAGGGGCTTGGCGAGCACAGATACGCAGTATTTT. Translating it yields CATSRGLASTDTQYF.

The chain recombines TRBV25-1 with TRBJ1-1; no reliable D call. Germline V CDR1 and CDR2: MGHDK, SYGVNS. V lost 7 bases to trimming and J lost 0 bases, with 9 bases between them. The length of the CDR3 is 13 residues. The CDR3 DNA sequence: TGTGCCAGCATCGGGCTCGTGAACACTGAAGCTTTCTTT. Translation: CASIGLVNTEAFF.

The chain joins TRBV2 to TRBJ2-1, with TRBD1 identical over 9 bases. In germline, CDR1 is SNHLY, CDR2 FYNNEI. The V gene end was trimmed by 6 bases and the J gene end by 2 bases; junction bases not matched to a gene: 8. This CDR3 has 16 residues. CDR3 in DNA: TGTGCCAGCAGCCGGGACAGGGCGCTCACCTACAATGAGCAGTTCTTC. Translating it yields CASSRDRALTYNEQFF.

J is TRBJ1-5 and V is TRBV2, with D possibly matching TRBD1 (5 bases). The CDR3 is 14 amino acids. Germline V gene sequence: CDR1 SNHLY, CDR2 FYNNEI. V was shortened by 4 bases and J by 2 bases, with 9 bases between the two germline ends. The CDR3 sequence is CASSVDSGNQPQHF. In DNA, the CDR3 is TGTGCCAGCAGTGTCGACAGTGGCAATCAGCCCCAGCATTTT.

For this clone: Distinct nucleotide sequences in the sample also encode this CDR3. The chain recombines TRBV10-3 with TRBJ2-5, with D perhaps being TRBD1 or TRBD2 (5 bases each). The V gene's germline CDR1 is ENHRY and CDR2 SYGVKD. This CDR3 region has 13 residues. Between the trimmed V and J ends, which lost 3 bases and 4 bases, there was a span of 9 bases. In DNA, the CDR3 is TGTGCCATCAGTGATGGGGGTAGAGAGACCCAGTACTTC. Translation: CAISDGGRETQYF.

Of note for this clone: Sequence at one end of the junction differs from germline and may be a read error. The genes are TRBV9 and TRBJ2-1, with D possibly being TRBD2 (5 bases). This CDR3 spans 13 amino acids. The germline CDR1 and CDR2 sequences are SGDLS and YYNGEE. In DNA form, the CDR3 reads TGTGCCAGCAGCGTAGGGGGTCGGGAACCCCCGATCTTC. Translating gives CASSVGGREPPIF. The entire variable domain, with the rest obtained from reference TRBV9 and TRBJ2-1, is as follows: DSGVTQTPKHLITATGQRVTLRCSPRSGDLSVYWYQQSLDQGLQFLIQYYNGEERAKGNILERFSAQQFPDLHSELNLSSLELGDSALYFCASSVGGREPPIFGPGTRLTVL.

The J gene is TRBJ1-2, the V gene TRBV2; 7 bases are shared with TRBD1. CDR1 is SNHLY and CDR2 is FYNNEI in the germline V gene. The V segment lost 5 bases and the J segment 4 bases; nucleotides outside the gene matches: 10. This CDR3 has 15 residues. The CDR3 sequence is CASSRIQGEGYGYTF. Here the CDR3 DNA reads TGTGCCAGCAGTCGAATCCAGGGGGAAGGCTATGGCTACACCTTC.

The CDR3 bases are TGTGCCAGCAGCTTTTACGCGGGAGTATTCTACGAGCAGTACTTC. Amino acids: CASSFYAGVFYEQYF. V is TRBV7-2 and J is TRBJ2-7; 7 nucleotides match TRBD2. Germline CDR1 and CDR2: SGHTA and FQGNSA. V shed 3 bases and J 3 bases; nucleotides not matched to a gene: 8. The CDR3 is 15 residues long.

This clone was seen just once. V is TRBV29-1 and J is TRBJ2-7; D gene uncertain. CDR3 length: 13 residues. Germline loops: CDR1 SQVTM, CDR2 ANQGSEA. V was pared by 6 bases and J by 2 bases, with 14 bases between. The CDR3 DNA is TGCAGCGTAGCCGGGCTCGGCGCCTACGAGCAGTACTTC. Amino acid sequence: CSVAGLGAYEQYF.

As concerns this clone: The sample holds other DNA sequences that translate to the same CDR3. This sequence joins TRBV5-1 and TRBJ2-5, with 8 nucleotides matching TRBD1. Germline values: CDR1 SGHRS, CDR2 YFSETQ. This CDR3 has 15 residues. J lost 2 bases, V lost 0 bases, and 3 bases had no gene match. For the CDR3, the DNA is TGCGCCAGCAGCTTGGGGGGGACAGGACAAGAGACCCAGTACTTC. Translating it yields CASSLGGTGQETQYF.